This T cell receptor beta chain stems from a study of blood T cell repertoires in COVID-19. Per germline, CDR1 LGHDT and CDR2 YNNKEL (reference sequence). CDR3 length: 17 residues. V lost 1 base and J 7 bases, leaving 19 bases between the germline ends. As originally analysed: Cell counts per sample came from amplifying reference gene primers. The assay was immunoSEQ multiplex PCR, and TCRdb's table has in-frame clones only and misses some. Clone size and V and J calls were adopted from that table, with D and trimming inferred from the DNA. Found here are about 160,000 clones, approximately 88% of them singletons; the top ten hold 2.5% to 3.5%.

The TCR was taken from a woman aged 60 to 75 with acute or convalescent COVID-19. This chain connects TRBV3-1 (or the pseudogene TRBV3-2) to TRBJ2-2; D perhaps matches TRBD2 (6 bases). Sequenced sample: peripheral blood. For the CDR3, the DNA is TGTGCCAGCAGCCAAGCTTGGATGGGGGGAACGGTCGGGGAGCTGTTTTTT. This codes for CASSQAWMGGTVGELFF.